The clone carrying this TCR beta chain was seen ten or more times. What it binds is not known. TCRdb re-analysed the RT-PCR reads in MiXCR, keeping a single row per CDR3 protein. The data hold about 150,000 distinct CDR3 sequences, with approximately 11% observed a single time. These data belong to a study of response to subunit inactivated influenza vaccine. The germline gives CDR1 MDHEN, CDR2 SYDVKM. V gave up 7 bases and J gave up 5 bases, with 21 bases separating them. The CDR3 is 15 residues long. Study results and caveats: The authors suggested that every seasonal influenza vaccination recruits few new T cells.

Sequencing used CD8+ T cells sorted from PBMCs, obtained 23 months after vaccination. The sequence came from a man aged 50 to 69 who received an inactivated influenza vaccine. The chain uses TRBV28 and TRBJ2-7; D remains unclear. The CDR3 nucleotides read TGTGCCAGCACCTTAGGGTACGGCTCCTTTAACGAGCAGTACTTC. It is translated as CASTLGYGSFNEQYF.